This T cell receptor (beta chain) was sequenced for a study of T cells in Graves' hyperthyroidism and ophthalmopathy. Study-wide background: Peripheral blood sampling occurred at initial diagnosis, before any treatment.

The V and J ends lost 4 bases and 8 bases respectively, with 8 bases between them. The CDR3 length is 11 residues. Germline values: CDR1 MGHDK, CDR2 SYGVNS. This clonotype was counted between two and nine times. No antigen is known for it. Notes on the study in general: Ophthalmopathy was identified by the model a median around 6.9 months ahead of onset.

PBMCs were sourced from approximately 9 ml fresh peripheral blood. The source material, RNA transcripts, was used to amplify TCR beta CDR3 regions. The HTBI primer set drove a first-round RT-PCR of the TCR CDR3. Each CDR3 protein gets one entry after TCRdb re-called the multiplex PCR reads with MiXCR. Of around 690,000 distinct CDR3 sequences listed, around a sixth are singletons. The sequence came from a man in his fifties with Graves' hyperthyroidism. What was sequenced was blood. The chain is built from TRBV25-1 and TRBJ1-1; D gene uncertain. Here the CDR3 DNA reads TGTGCCAGCAGTGCGCTTTTCGAAGCTTTCTTT. It encodes CASSALFEAFF.